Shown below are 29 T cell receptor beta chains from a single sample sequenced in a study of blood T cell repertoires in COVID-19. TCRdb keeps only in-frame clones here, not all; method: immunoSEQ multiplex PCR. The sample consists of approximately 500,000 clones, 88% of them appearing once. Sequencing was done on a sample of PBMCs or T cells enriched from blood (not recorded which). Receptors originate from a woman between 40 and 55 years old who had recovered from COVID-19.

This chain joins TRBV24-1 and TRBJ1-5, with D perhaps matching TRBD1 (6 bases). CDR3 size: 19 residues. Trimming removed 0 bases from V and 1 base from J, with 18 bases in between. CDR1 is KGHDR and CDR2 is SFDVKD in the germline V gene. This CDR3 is CATSDLEKNIDRSNQPQHF. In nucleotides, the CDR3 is TGTGCCACCAGTGATTTGGAAAAAAATATTGACAGGAGCAATCAGCCCCAGCATTTT.

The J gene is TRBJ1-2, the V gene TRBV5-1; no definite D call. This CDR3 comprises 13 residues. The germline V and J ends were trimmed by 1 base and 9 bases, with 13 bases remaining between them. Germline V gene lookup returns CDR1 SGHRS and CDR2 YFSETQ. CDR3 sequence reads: CASSLSGELSYTF. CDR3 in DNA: TGCGCCAGCAGCTTGTCTGGTGAGTTGAGCTACACCTTC.

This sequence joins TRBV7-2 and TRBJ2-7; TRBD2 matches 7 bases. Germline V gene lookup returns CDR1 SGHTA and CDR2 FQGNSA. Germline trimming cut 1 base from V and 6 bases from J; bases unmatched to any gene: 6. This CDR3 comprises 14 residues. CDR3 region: CASSLERDLGEQYF. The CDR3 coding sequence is TGTGCCAGCAGCTTAGAGCGGGACCTCGGCGAGCAGTACTTC.

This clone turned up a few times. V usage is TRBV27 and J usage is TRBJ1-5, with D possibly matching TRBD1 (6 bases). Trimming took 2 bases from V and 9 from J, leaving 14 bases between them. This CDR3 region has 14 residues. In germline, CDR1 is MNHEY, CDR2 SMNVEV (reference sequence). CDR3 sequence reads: CASSLRDTVVPQHF. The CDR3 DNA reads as TGTGCCAGCAGTTTACGGGACACCGTCGTGCCCCAGCATTTT.

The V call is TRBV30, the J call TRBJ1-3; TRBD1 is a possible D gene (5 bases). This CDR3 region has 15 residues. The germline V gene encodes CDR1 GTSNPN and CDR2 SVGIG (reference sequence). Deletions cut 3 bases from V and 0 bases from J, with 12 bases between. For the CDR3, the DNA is TGTGCCTGGAGCCCGCAGGGTACCTCTGGAAACACCATATATTTT. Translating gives CAWSPQGTSGNTIYF.

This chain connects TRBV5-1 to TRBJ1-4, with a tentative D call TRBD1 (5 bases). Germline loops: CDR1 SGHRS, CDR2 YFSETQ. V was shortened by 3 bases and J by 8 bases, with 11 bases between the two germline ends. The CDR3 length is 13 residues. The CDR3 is CASSWGTGEKLFF. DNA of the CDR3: TGCGCCAGCAGCTGGGGGACTGGAGAAAAACTGTTTTTT.

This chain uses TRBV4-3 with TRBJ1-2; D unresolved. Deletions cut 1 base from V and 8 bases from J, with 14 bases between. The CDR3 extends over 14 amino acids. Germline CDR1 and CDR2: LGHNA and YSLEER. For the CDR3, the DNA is TGCGCCAGCAGCCAAGGACGAGCAACTAGGGGCTACACCTTC. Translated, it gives CASSQGRATRGYTF.

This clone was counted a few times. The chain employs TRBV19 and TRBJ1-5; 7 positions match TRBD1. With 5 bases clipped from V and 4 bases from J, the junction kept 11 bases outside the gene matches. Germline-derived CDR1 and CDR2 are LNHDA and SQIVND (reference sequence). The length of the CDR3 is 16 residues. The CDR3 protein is CASSPTAGTVNQPQHF. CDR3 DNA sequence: TGTGCCAGTAGTCCTACCGCTGGGACAGTTAATCAGCCCCAGCATTTT. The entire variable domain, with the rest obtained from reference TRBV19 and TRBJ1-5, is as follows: DGGITQSPKYLFRKEGQNVTLSCEQNLNHDAMYWYRQDPGQGLRLIYYSQIVNDFQKGDIAEGYSVSREKKESFPLTVTSAQKNPTAFYLCASSPTAGTVNQPQHFGDGTRLSIL.

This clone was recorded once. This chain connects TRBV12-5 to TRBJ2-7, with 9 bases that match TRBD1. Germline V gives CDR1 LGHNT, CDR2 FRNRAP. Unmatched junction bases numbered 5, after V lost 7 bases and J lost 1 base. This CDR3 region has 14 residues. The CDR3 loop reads CASARTGESYEQYF. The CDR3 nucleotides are TGTGCTAGTGCCCGGACAGGGGAATCCTACGAGCAGTACTTC.

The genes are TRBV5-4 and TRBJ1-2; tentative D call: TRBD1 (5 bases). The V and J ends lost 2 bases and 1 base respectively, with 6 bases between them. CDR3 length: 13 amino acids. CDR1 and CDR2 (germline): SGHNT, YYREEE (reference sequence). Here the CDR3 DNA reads TGTGCCAGCAGCTTAGGACATAACTATGGCTACACCTTC. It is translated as CASSLGHNYGYTF. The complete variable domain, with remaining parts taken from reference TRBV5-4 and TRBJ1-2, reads ETGVTQSPTHLIKTRGQQVTLRCSSQSGHNTVSWYQQALGQGPQFIFQYYREEENGRGNFPPRFSGLQFPNYSSELNVNALELDDSALYLCASSLGHNYGYTFGSGTRLTVV.

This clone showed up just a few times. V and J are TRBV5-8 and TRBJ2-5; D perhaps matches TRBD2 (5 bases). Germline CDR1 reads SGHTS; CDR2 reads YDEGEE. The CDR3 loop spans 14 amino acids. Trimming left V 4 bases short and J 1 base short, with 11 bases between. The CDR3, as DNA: TGTGCCAGCAGCCCGGGATCAGTCCAAGAGACCCAGTACTTC. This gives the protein CASSPGSVQETQYF.

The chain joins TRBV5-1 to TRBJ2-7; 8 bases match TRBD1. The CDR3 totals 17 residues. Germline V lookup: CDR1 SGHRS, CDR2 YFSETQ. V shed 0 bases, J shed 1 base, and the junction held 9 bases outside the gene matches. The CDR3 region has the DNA TGCGCCAGCAGCTTGGGGGGGACAGGATCACCATCCTACGAGCAGTACTTC. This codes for CASSLGGTGSPSYEQYF.

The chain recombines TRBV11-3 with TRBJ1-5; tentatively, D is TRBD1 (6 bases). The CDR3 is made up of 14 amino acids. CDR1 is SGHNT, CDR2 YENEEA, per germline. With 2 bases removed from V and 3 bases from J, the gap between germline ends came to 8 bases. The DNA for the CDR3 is TGTGCCAGCAGCTTACAGGGGATCAATCAGCCCCAGCATTTT. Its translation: CASSLQGINQPQHF.

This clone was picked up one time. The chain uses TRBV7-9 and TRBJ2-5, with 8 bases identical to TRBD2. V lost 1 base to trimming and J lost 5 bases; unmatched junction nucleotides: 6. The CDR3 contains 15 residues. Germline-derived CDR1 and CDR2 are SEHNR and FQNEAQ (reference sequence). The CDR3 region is CASSLVPAGVETQYF. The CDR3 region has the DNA TGTGCCAGCAGCTTAGTTCCAGCGGGAGTTGAGACCCAGTACTTC.

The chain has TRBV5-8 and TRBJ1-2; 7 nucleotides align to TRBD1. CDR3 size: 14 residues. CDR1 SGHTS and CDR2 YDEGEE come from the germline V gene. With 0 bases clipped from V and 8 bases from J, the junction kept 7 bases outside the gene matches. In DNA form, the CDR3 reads TGTGCCAGCAGCTTGGGACAGGGAGAGGAAGGCTACACCTTC. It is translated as CASSLGQGEEGYTF.

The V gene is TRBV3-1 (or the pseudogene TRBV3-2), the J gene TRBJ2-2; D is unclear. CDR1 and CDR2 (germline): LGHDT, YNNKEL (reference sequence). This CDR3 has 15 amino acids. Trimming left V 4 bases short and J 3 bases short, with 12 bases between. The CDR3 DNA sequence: TGTGCCAGCAGCCGCCGAGCGTTCGACACCGGGGAGCTGTTTTTT. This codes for CASSRRAFDTGELFF.

The CDR3 region is CASSIVASPYGYTF. The DNA for the CDR3 is TGTGCCAGTAGTATAGTAGCCAGTCCCTATGGCTACACCTTC. The chain joins TRBV19 to TRBJ1-2; D gene unclear. Per the germline V gene, CDR1 is LNHDA and CDR2 is SQIVND (reference sequence). V was pared by 1 base and J by 4 bases, with 10 bases between. This CDR3 spans 14 amino acids.

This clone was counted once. DNA of the CDR3: TGTGCCACCAGCAGTACGGGTACCTCGGGCTATGGCTACACCTTC. Residues: CATSSTGTSGYGYTF. V and J are TRBV15 and TRBJ1-2; no reliable D call. In germline, CDR1 is LNHNV, CDR2 YYDKDF (reference sequence). The CDR3 loop spans 15 amino acids. V gave up 3 bases and J gave up 4 bases, with 15 bases separating them.

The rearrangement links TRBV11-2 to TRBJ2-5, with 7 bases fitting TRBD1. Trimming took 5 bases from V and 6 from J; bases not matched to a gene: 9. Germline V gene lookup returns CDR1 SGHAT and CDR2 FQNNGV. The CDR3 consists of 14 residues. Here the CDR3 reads CASSLDRVVKTQYF. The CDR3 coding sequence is TGTGCCAGCAGCCTCGACAGGGTGGTAAAGACCCAGTACTTC.

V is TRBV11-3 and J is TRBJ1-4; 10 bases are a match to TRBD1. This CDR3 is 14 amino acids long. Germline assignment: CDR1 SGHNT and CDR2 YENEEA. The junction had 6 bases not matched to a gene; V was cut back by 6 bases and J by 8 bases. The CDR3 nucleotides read TGTGCCAGCAGAAAACCGGGACAGGGGGAAAAACTGTTTTTT. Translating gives CASRKPGQGEKLFF.

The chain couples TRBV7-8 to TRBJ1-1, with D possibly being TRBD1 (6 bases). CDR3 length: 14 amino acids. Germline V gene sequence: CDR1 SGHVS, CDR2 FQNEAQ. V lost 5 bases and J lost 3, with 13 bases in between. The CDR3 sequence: CASSAGTPYTEAFF. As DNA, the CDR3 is TGTGCCAGCAGCGCAGGGACACCTTACACTGAAGCTTTCTTT.

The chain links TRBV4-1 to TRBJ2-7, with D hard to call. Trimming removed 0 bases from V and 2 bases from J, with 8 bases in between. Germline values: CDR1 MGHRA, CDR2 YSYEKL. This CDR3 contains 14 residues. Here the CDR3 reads CASSQEYTTYEQYF. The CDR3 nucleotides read TGCGCCAGCAGCCAAGAATACACAACCTACGAGCAGTACTTC.

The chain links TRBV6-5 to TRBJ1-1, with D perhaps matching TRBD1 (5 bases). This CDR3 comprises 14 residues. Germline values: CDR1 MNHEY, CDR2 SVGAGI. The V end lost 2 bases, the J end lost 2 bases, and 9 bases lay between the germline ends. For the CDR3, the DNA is TGTGCCAGCAGTTACGACAGAGTAAACACTGAAGCTTTCTTT. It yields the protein CASSYDRVNTEAFF.

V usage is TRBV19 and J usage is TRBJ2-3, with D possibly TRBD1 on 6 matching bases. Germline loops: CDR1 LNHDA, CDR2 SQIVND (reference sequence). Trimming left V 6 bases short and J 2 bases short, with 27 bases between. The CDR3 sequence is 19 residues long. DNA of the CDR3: TGTGCCAGTAGGGCCTGGGTGACAGGCAAAGGGTCACACACAGATACGCAGTATTTT. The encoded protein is CASRAWVTGKGSHTDTQYF.

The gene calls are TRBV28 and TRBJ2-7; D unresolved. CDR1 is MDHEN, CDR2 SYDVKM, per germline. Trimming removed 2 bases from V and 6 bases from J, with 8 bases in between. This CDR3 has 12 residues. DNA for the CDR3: TGTGCCAGCAGTTTAACCCAGGCCGAGCAGTACTTC. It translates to CASSLTQAEQYF.

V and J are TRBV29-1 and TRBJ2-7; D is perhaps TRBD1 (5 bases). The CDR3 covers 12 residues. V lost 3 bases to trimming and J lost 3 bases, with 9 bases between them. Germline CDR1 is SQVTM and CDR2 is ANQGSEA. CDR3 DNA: TGCAGCGTTGATGGTGACAGCTACGAGCAGTACTTC. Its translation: CSVDGDSYEQYF.

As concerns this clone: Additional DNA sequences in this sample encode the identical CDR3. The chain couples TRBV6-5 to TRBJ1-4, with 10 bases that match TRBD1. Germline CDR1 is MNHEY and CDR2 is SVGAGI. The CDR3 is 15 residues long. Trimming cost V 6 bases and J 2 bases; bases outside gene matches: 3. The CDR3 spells CASSRQGATNEKLFF. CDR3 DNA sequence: TGTGCCAGCAGCAGACAGGGGGCGACTAATGAAAAACTGTTTTTT.

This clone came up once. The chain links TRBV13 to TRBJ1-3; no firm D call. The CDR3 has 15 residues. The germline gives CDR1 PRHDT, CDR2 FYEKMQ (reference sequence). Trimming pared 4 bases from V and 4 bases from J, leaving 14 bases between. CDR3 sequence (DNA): TGTGCCAGCAGCTCCGAGGGTTTTCGCGGAAACACCATATATTTT. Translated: CASSSEGFRGNTIYF.

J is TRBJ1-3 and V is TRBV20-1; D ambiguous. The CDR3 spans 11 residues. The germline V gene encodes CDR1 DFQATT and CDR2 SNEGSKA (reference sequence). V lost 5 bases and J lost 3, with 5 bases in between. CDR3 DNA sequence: TGCAGTGCTGAGGGTGGAAACACCATATATTTT. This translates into CSAEGGNTIYF.